A selection of T cell receptor beta chains follows, all from one sample in a study of T cell repertoires in cytomegalovirus infection. These receptors lack a known antigen. TCRdb fed the reads into MiXCR, producing one record per CDR3 protein. The sample has roughly 990,000 distinct CDR3 sequences, under 40% seen once; the top ten hold roughly 12%. This specimen consisted of cultured CD8+ T cells from PBMCs, obtained from culture after CMV antigen stimulation. The receptors originated from a human donor in good health (CMV status not recorded). Some clones in this sample may be carry-over from other donors' samples. Both conserved end residues are part of each CDR3. Each record gives: J gene, D gene, V gene, clone size, CDR3 DNA, CDR3 protein. The D gene is left open where the match is weak. Some rows mark clone size as missing; the rest say once, few, many or name a class of expanded clone.

j_gene: TRBJ1-2; d_gene: -; v_gene: TRBV7-9; abundance: few; CDR3nt: TGTGCCAGCAGCTCGACACTGGGACTGCTCGGGGGCAATGGCTACACCTTC; CDR3aa: CASSSTLGLLGGNGYTF
j_gene: TRBJ1-4; d_gene: -; v_gene: TRBV5-1; abundance: -; CDR3nt: TGCGCCAGCAGCTTGGGAGACAGTCCAACTAATGAAAAACTGTTTTTT; CDR3aa: CASSLGDSPTNEKLFF
j_gene: TRBJ2-5; d_gene: -; v_gene: TRBV7-3; abundance: many; CDR3nt: TGTGCCAGCAGCCCCACACTTCAAGAGACCCAGTACTTC; CDR3aa: CASSPTLQETQYF
j_gene: TRBJ1-1; d_gene: TRBD1; v_gene: TRBV7-8; abundance: many; CDR3nt: TGTGCCAGCAGCTTAGCGCGGACAGGCGCTAACACTGAAGCTTTCTTT; CDR3aa: CASSLARTGANTEAFF
j_gene: TRBJ2-7; d_gene: -; v_gene: TRBV14; abundance: -; CDR3nt: TGTGCCAGCAGCCAAGCACGCTACGAGCAGTACTTC; CDR3aa: CASSQARYEQYF
j_gene: TRBJ1-1; d_gene: -; v_gene: TRBV7-9; abundance: -; CDR3nt: TGTGCCAGCAGCTTAGGGGGATGGAGGGAAGCTTTCTTT; CDR3aa: CASSLGGWREAFF
j_gene: TRBJ2-7; d_gene: TRBD1; v_gene: TRBV5-5; abundance: -; CDR3nt: TGTGCCAGCAGCTTGGGGTGGGACAGCCACTACGAGCAGTACTTC; CDR3aa: CASSLGWDSHYEQYF
j_gene: TRBJ1-1; d_gene: TRBD1; v_gene: TRBV25-1; abundance: once; CDR3nt: TGTGCCAGCATACTAACAGGGGGCGGATCTGAAGCTTTCTTT; CDR3aa: CASILTGGGSEAFF
j_gene: TRBJ2-2; d_gene: -; v_gene: TRBV10-2; abundance: few; CDR3nt: TGCGCCAGCAGTGATACTTTCCAGACCTACACCGGGGAGCTGTTTTTT; CDR3aa: CASSDTFQTYTGELFF
j_gene: TRBJ2-1; d_gene: TRBD2; v_gene: TRBV6-1; abundance: once; CDR3nt: TGTGCCAGCAGTGAACTCTCTGGCGGGGGGGCGTCCTACAATGAGCAGTTCTTC; CDR3aa: CASSELSGGGASYNEQFF
j_gene: TRBJ1-4; d_gene: TRBD1; v_gene: TRBV6-6; abundance: -; CDR3nt: TGTGCCAGCAGGTCAGGGGACAGTAGGGAAAAACTGTTTTTT; CDR3aa: CASRSGDSREKLFF
j_gene: TRBJ1-5; d_gene: -; v_gene: TRBV6-6; abundance: -; CDR3nt: TGTGCCAGCACCGGGGTGGGTGATCGGGGTCAGCCCCAGCATTTT; CDR3aa: CASTGVGDRGQPQHF
j_gene: TRBJ2-1; d_gene: -; v_gene: TRBV10-3; abundance: few; CDR3nt: TGTGCCATCAGGGTAGGGACGGACAATGAGCAGTTCTTC; CDR3aa: CAIRVGTDNEQFF
j_gene: TRBJ1-5; d_gene: -; v_gene: TRBV7-9; abundance: few; CDR3nt: TGTGCCAGCAGCTCCGACAGGCTTAGCAATCAGCCCCAGCATTTT; CDR3aa: CASSSDRLSNQPQHF
j_gene: TRBJ1-1; d_gene: -; v_gene: TRBV19; abundance: once; CDR3nt: TGTGCCAGCCTACAGTGGGGTAACACTGAAGCTTTCTTT; CDR3aa: CASLQWGNTEAFF
j_gene: TRBJ1-2; d_gene: TRBD1; v_gene: TRBV6-8; abundance: few; CDR3nt: TGTGCCAGCAGCTCCGGACAGGGGGCCAGAAGCACCTTC; CDR3aa: CASSSGQGARSTF
j_gene: TRBJ2-5; d_gene: -; v_gene: TRBV2; abundance: -; CDR3nt: TGTGCCAGCCCTCTGGCCGGACAGCTACAAGAGACCCAGTACTTC; CDR3aa: CASPLAGQLQETQYF
j_gene: TRBJ2-1; d_gene: -; v_gene: TRBV12-3/TRBV12-4; abundance: few; CDR3nt: TGTGCCAGCAGCGCTGACGGATGGGCCGACAATGAGCAGTTCTTC; CDR3aa: CASSADGWADNEQFF
j_gene: TRBJ2-1; d_gene: TRBD2; v_gene: TRBV5-1; abundance: -; CDR3nt: TGCGCCAGCAGCTTGTCGGGAGGGAATTTCTTC; CDR3aa: CASSLSGGNFF
j_gene: TRBJ1-2; d_gene: -; v_gene: TRBV7-6; abundance: many; CDR3nt: TGTGCCAGCAGCGCCGGACAGTTCTATGGCTACACCTTC; CDR3aa: CASSAGQFYGYTF
j_gene: TRBJ2-1; d_gene: -; v_gene: TRBV6-5; abundance: -; CDR3nt: TGTGCCACCAGTAATGGGGACGGGAGCTCCTACAATGAGCAGTTCTTC; CDR3aa: CATSNGDGSSYNEQFF
j_gene: TRBJ1-4; d_gene: -; v_gene: TRBV6-5; abundance: -; CDR3nt: TGTGCCAGCAGTTACTCACCACTAACTGATAATGAAAAACTGTTTTTT; CDR3aa: CASSYSPLTDNEKLFF
j_gene: TRBJ2-2; d_gene: -; v_gene: TRBV28; abundance: few; CDR3nt: TGTGCCAGCAGCTCTGACACTTACACCGGGGAGCTGTTTTTT; CDR3aa: CASSSDTYTGELFF
j_gene: TRBJ1-4; d_gene: -; v_gene: TRBV6-6; abundance: -; CDR3nt: TGTGCCAGCAGTATTAACAGGGAAAAACTGTTTTTT; CDR3aa: CASSINREKLFF
j_gene: TRBJ2-5; d_gene: TRBD2; v_gene: TRBV6-5; abundance: few; CDR3nt: TGTGCCAGCAGTTACCTTACCACCGGGGGGGAGACCCAGTACTTC; CDR3aa: CASSYLTTGGETQYF
j_gene: TRBJ1-6; d_gene: TRBD1; v_gene: TRBV6-5; abundance: -; CDR3nt: TGTGCCAGCAGTTACTCAACAGGGGGGTATAATTCACCCCTCCACTTT; CDR3aa: CASSYSTGGYNSPLHF
j_gene: TRBJ2-5; d_gene: -; v_gene: TRBV12-3/TRBV12-4; abundance: -; CDR3nt: TGTGCCAGCAGTTTAGTGGTTTCCGAGACCCAGTACTTC; CDR3aa: CASSLVVSETQYF
j_gene: TRBJ2-7; d_gene: -; v_gene: TRBV19; abundance: few; CDR3nt: TGTGCCAGTAGTATTGCGTTCGCCTACGAGCAGTACTTC; CDR3aa: CASSIAFAYEQYF
j_gene: TRBJ2-1; d_gene: -; v_gene: TRBV5-8; abundance: -; CDR3nt: TGTGCCAGCAGCTTGGTCGGGGCCAACTACAATGAGCAGTTCTTC; CDR3aa: CASSLVGANYNEQFF
j_gene: TRBJ2-7; d_gene: TRBD2; v_gene: TRBV27; abundance: -; CDR3nt: TGTGCCAGCAGTTACGGACTAGCGGGGGGGCGGATCGAGCAGTACTTC; CDR3aa: CASSYGLAGGRIEQYF
j_gene: TRBJ2-7; d_gene: -; v_gene: TRBV6-1; abundance: -; CDR3nt: TGTGCCAGCGGAGGGAATTTGCAGACATCAACCTACGAGCAGTACTTC; CDR3aa: CASGGNLQTSTYEQYF
j_gene: TRBJ2-1; d_gene: -; v_gene: TRBV7-9; abundance: few; CDR3nt: TGTGCCAGCAGCTTCGGGCGTATTGACTACAATGAGCAGTTCTTC; CDR3aa: CASSFGRIDYNEQFF
j_gene: TRBJ1-1; d_gene: -; v_gene: TRBV20-1; abundance: -; CDR3nt: TGCAGTGCTAGAGGGGGCAGGGACGAAGCTTTCTTT; CDR3aa: CSARGGRDEAFF